This T cell receptor beta chain originates from a study of control samples from healthy donors and cancer patients. CDR3 length: 15 residues. J lost 1 base, V lost 0 bases, and 2 bases had no gene match. The germline gives CDR1 MNHEY, CDR2 SVGAGI. The table came from immunoSEQ multiplex PCR; TCRdb's copy has only in-frame clones and leaves some out. The profile shows about 120,000 clones, about 90% of them singletons. The chain recombines TRBV6-5 with TRBJ1-1; TRBD1 matches at 7 bases. What was sequenced was blood. The receptor's source is a man between 45 and 60 years old in good health. CDR3 region: CASSYSRQGNTEAFF. CDR3 DNA sequence: TGTGCCAGCAGTTACTCGAGACAGGGGAACACTGAAGCTTTCTTT.